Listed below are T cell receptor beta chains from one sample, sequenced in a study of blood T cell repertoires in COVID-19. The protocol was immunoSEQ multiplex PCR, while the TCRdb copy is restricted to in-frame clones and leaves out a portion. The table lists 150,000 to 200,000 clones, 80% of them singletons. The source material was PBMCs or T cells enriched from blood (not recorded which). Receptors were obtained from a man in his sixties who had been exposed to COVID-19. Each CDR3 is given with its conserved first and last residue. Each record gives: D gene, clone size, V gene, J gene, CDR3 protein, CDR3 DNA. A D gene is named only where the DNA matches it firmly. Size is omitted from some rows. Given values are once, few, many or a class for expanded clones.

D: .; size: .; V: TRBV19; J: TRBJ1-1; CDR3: CASTWGGSLGFGAFF; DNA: TGTGCCAGTACATGGGGCGGATCGTTAGGGTTCGGAGCTTTCTTT
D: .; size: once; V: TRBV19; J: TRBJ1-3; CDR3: CASSIMSSGNTIYF; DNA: TGTGCCAGTAGTATCATGAGCTCTGGAAACACCATATATTTT
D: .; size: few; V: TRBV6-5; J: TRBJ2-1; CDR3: CASSTSQGNEQFF; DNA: TGTGCCAGCAGTACCAGCCAGGGGAATGAGCAGTTCTTC
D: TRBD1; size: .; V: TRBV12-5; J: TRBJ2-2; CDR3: CASGFGTEGGNTGELFF; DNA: TGTGCTAGTGGTTTTGGGACAGAAGGCGGAAACACCGGGGAGCTGTTTTTT
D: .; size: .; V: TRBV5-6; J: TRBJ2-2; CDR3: CASSRSLALNTGELFF; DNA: TGTGCCAGCAGCCGCTCCCTAGCGCTGAACACCGGGGAGCTGTTTTTT
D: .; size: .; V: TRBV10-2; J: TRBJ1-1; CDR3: CASTDPVGTEAFF; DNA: TGCGCCAGCACTGATCCGGTTGGCACTGAAGCTTTCTTT
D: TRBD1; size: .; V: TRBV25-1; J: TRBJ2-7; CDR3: CASSLGTGYPYEQYF; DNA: TGTGCCAGCAGTCTCGGGACAGGGTATCCCTACGAGCAGTACTTC
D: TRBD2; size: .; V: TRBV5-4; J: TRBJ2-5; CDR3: CASRPGLPGGETQYF; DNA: TGTGCCAGCAGACCCGGCCTCCCGGGAGGAGAGACCCAGTACTTC
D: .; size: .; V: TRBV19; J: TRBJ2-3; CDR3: CASSKRGTQHSTDTQYF; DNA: TGTGCCAGTAGTAAAAGGGGCACCCAGCATAGCACAGATACGCAGTATTTT
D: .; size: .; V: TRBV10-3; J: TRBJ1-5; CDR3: CAISELGASDQPQHF; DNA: TGTGCCATCAGTGAGTTGGGGGCATCCGATCAGCCCCAGCATTTT
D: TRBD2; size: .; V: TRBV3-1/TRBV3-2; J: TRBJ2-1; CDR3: CASSQELAAMGNEQFF; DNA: TGTGCCAGCAGCCAGGAGCTAGCGGCTATGGGGAATGAGCAGTTCTTC
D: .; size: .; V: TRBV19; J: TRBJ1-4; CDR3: CAARGPGRMNEKLFF; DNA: TGTGCCGCAAGGGGTCCCGGACGGATGAATGAAAAACTGTTTTTT
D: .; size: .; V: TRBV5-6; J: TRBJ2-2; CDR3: CASSLRGQGYTGELFF; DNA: TGTGCCAGCAGCTTGCGTGGGCAGGGCTACACCGGGGAGCTGTTTTTT
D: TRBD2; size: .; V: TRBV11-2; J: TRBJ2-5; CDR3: CASSLVGLAVKETQYF; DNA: TGTGCCAGCAGCTTAGTAGGTCTAGCGGTAAAAGAGACCCAGTACTTC
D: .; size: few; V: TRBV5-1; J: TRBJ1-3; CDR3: CASSPRRGSGNTIYF; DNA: TGCGCCAGCAGCCCCCGCCGGGGATCTGGAAACACCATATATTTT
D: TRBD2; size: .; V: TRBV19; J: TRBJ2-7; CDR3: CASSTHFTSGRALYEQYF; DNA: TGTGCCAGTAGTACCCACTTTACTAGCGGGAGGGCCCTCTACGAGCAGTACTTC
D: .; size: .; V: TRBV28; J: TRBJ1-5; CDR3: CASPDQPQHF; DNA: TGTGCCAGCCCTGATCAGCCCCAGCATTTT
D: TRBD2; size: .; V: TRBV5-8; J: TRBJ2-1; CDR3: CASSSTGTSGSHEQFF; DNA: TGTGCCAGCAGCTCTACCGGGACTAGCGGGAGCCATGAGCAGTTCTTC
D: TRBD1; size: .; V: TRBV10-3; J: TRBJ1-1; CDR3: CAISAEQGYTEAFF; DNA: TGTGCCATCAGTGCCGAACAGGGGTACACTGAAGCTTTCTTT
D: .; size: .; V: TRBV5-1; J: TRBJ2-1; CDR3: CASKVKDSQYNEQFF; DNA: TGCGCCAGCAAGGTCAAGGACAGCCAATACAATGAGCAGTTCTTC
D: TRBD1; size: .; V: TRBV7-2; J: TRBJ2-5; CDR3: CASGRQGGETQYF; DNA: TGTGCCAGCGGCAGACAGGGGGGAGAGACCCAGTACTTC
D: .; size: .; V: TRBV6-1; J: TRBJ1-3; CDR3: CASSDGSGNTIYF; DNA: TGTGCCAGCAGTGACGGTTCTGGAAACACCATATATTTT
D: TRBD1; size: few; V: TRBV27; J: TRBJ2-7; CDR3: CASSSILGQGGEQYF; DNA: TGTGCCAGCAGTTCCATATTGGGACAGGGAGGGGAGCAGTACTTC
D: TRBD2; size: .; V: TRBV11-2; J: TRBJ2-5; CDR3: CASSLAGATQETQYF; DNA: TGTGCCAGCAGCTTGGCGGGAGCGACCCAAGAGACCCAGTACTTC
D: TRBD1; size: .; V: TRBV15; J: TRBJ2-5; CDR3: CATSSAGGRKTQYF; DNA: TGTGCCACCAGCAGTGCAGGGGGCCGGAAGACCCAGTACTTC
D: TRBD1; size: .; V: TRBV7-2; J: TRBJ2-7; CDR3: CASSWTGAGNEQYF; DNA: TGTGCCAGCAGCTGGACAGGGGCAGGAAACGAGCAGTACTTC
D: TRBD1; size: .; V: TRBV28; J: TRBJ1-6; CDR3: CASSSPTGISSPLHF; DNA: TGTGCCAGCAGTTCCCCGACAGGGATCAGTTCACCCCTCCACTTT
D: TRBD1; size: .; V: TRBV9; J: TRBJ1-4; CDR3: CASSEGTGGREKLFF; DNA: TGTGCCAGCAGCGAGGGGACAGGGGGGCGGGAAAAACTGTTTTTT
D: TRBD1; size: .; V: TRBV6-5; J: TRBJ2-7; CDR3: CASSIKRGPGEQYF; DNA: TGTGCCAGCAGTATAAAAAGGGGGCCCGGGGAGCAGTACTTC
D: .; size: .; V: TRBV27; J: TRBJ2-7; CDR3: CASSPGQVVSSYEQYF; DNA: TGTGCCAGCAGCCCAGGGCAGGTGGTGAGCTCCTACGAGCAGTACTTC
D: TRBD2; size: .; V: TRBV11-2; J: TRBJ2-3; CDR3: CASSLAGGFTDTQYF; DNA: TGTGCCAGCAGCTTAGCGGGAGGGTTCACAGATACGCAGTATTTT